The clone carrying this T cell receptor beta chain has only one observation. The data were taken from a study of blood T cell repertoires in COVID-19. At the level of the study: PBMCs, B-cell-depleted T cells, or T cells were the source of the cDNA or gDNA that made up the material.

Cohort 3 recovery required two negative PCRs, clearance, or symptom resolution. Produced via immunoSEQ multiplex PCR; TCRdb's table is partial and in-frame only. The sample lists 150,000 to 250,000 clones, 65% to 90% seen once, with approximately 12% in the top ten. CDR1 SGHRS and CDR2 YFSETQ come from the germline V gene. Trimming removed 4 bases at V and 8 bases at J, with 13 bases between. CDR3 length equals 14 residues. Sequences were obtained from PBMCs or T cells enriched from blood (not recorded which). This sequence originates from a middle-aged man who had recovered from COVID-19. The chain carries TRBV5-1 and TRBJ1-6; TRBD1 is a possible D gene (5 bases). As DNA, the CDR3 is TGCGCCAGCAGCCGCCTCACGGGGGATTCACCCCTCCACTTT. Protein: CASSRLTGDSPLHF.